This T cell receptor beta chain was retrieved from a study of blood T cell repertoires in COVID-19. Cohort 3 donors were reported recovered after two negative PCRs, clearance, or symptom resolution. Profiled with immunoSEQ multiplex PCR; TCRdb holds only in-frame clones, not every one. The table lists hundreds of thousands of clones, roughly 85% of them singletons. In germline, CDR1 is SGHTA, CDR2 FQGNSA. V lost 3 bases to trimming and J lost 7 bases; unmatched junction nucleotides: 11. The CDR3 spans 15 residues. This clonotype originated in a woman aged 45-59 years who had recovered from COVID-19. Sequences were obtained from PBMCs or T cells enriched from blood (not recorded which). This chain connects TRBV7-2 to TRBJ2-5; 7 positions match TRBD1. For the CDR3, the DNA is TGTGCCAGCAGCTTGACAGGGCCGTTACCGACGACCCAGTACTTC. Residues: CASSLTGPLPTTQYF. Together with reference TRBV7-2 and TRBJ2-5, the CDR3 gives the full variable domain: GAGVSQSPSNKVTEKGKDVELRCDPISGHTALYWYRQSLGQGLEFLIYFQGNSAPDKSGLPSDRFSAERTGGSVSTLTIQRTQQEDSAVYLCASSLTGPLPTTQYFGPGTRLLVL.